These T cell receptor beta chains were read from a single sample in a study of identical twins. TCRdb reprocessed the 5' RACE reads via MiXCR and lists one record per CDR3 protein. The sample includes about 200,000 distinct CDR3 sequences, around 6.5% of them seen just once. This same sample was also part of a study on T cells expressing NK-cell markers.

Sequenced: CD8+ T cells sorted from blood. Receptor source: a woman aged 18-29 years in good health. CDR3s include the opening cysteine and the closing phenylalanine or tryptophan. For some rows the clone size is stated as once, few or many, or as a class when expanded; others skip it.

few	TRBV10-3	TRBJ2-1	CAISDDRGVNNEQFF
NA	TRBV12-3/TRBV12-4	TRBJ2-1	CASSFSAAGEQFF
few	TRBV6-2/TRBV6-3	TRBJ1-1	CASSPGTAYTEAFF
many	TRBV9	TRBJ1-1	CASSVAQGPTEAFF
NA	TRBV12-3/TRBV12-4	TRBJ1-4	CASSLGGEKLFF
few	TRBV6-2/TRBV6-3	TRBJ2-2	CASRGGLAPGELFF
NA	TRBV6-5	TRBJ2-1	CASSLDPGTDNEQFF
NA	TRBV20-1	TRBJ2-7	CSARGKAGGYEQYF
many	TRBV6-5	TRBJ1-1	CAGITGTEAFF
few	TRBV27	TRBJ2-7	CASSLSGSDEQYF
NA	TRBV12-3/TRBV12-4	TRBJ2-3	CASSRTSGGVDTQYF
NA	TRBV6-1	TRBJ2-1	CASSPPLQPGKNEQFF
few	TRBV11-2	TRBJ2-7	CASSPSGGGMKYEQYF
NA	TRBV27	TRBJ2-3	CASSIGGSTDTQYF
many	TRBV6-2/TRBV6-3	TRBJ2-2	CASRVPGELFF
NA	TRBV6-1	TRBJ2-5	CASRGLAGGPSETQYF
NA	TRBV14	TRBJ1-4	CARSRRTFKNEKLFF
few	TRBV25-1	TRBJ2-7	CASRPRQGAVGQYF
NA	TRBV6-1	TRBJ2-1	CASSRERDPRGYNEQFF
NA	TRBV5-5	TRBJ1-1	CASSSGTVGMTAEAFF
many	TRBV7-9	TRBJ2-1	CASSRGGASYNEQFF
many	TRBV9	TRBJ1-6	CASSVGGGGNSPLHF
NA	TRBV12-3/TRBV12-4	TRBJ2-3	CASSYLAGGGDTQYF
NA	TRBV11-2	TRBJ2-3	CASSRESSTDTQYF
many	TRBV4-3	TRBJ2-1	CASSQGLAGVLNEQFF
few	TRBV7-6	TRBJ1-1	CASAGTENTEAFF
few	TRBV9	TRBJ2-7	CASSVDGLAGGWDF
few	TRBV7-8	TRBJ2-7	CASSSTVRVYEQYF
many	TRBV27	TRBJ1-3	CASSRVSGNTIYF
NA	TRBV10-3	TRBJ1-6	CAISESNLNSPLHF
many	TRBV12-3/TRBV12-4	TRBJ2-1	CASSYGAFNEQFF
many	TRBV9	TRBJ2-7	CASSAEGGEQYF